Listed below are T cell receptor beta chains from one sample, sequenced in a study of T cell repertoires in cytomegalovirus infection. Each CDR3 protein gets one entry after TCRdb re-called the reads with MiXCR. The sample has around 130,000 distinct CDR3 sequences, 7% to 10% seen once. Sequencing used PBMCs. The receptors stem from a human donor in good health (CMV status not recorded). Some clones in this sample may be carry-over from other donors' samples. Each CDR3 is given with its conserved first and last residue. The D gene is left open where the match is weak. Clone size appears in some rows only: once, few, many, or a class for an expanded clone.

D,size,J,V,CDR3,DNA
-,many,TRBJ1-1,TRBV29-1,CSVGWPEAFF,TGCAGCGTTGGGTGGCCTGAAGCTTTCTTT
-,many,TRBJ2-5,TRBV7-8,CASSLDAGNQETQYF,TGTGCCAGCAGCTTAGATGCGGGGAATCAAGAGACCCAGTACTTC
-,-,TRBJ2-6,TRBV6-5,CASSYDRFSGANVLTF,TGTGCCAGCAGTTACGACAGATTCTCTGGGGCCAACGTCCTGACTTTC
-,many,TRBJ1-3,TRBV7-9,CASSSRGSGNTIYF,TGTGCCAGCAGCTCAAGGGGTTCTGGAAACACCATATATTTT
-,-,TRBJ2-1,TRBV4-1,CASSQNGVSYNEQFF,TGCGCCAGCAGCCAAAATGGGGTCTCCTACAATGAGCAGTTCTTC
-,few,TRBJ2-7,TRBV29-1,CSVADRQDSYEQYF,TGCAGCGTTGCTGACAGACAGGACTCCTACGAGCAGTACTTC
TRBD1,few,TRBJ2-7,TRBV20-1,CSAPDRDYEQYF,TGCAGTGCCCCGGACAGGGACTACGAGCAGTACTTC
-,many,TRBJ1-6,TRBV7-2,CASSRDPYNSPLHF,TGTGCCAGCAGCCGGGACCCCTATAATTCACCCCTCCACTTT
TRBD2,many,TRBJ2-3,TRBV27,CASSLWTSHADTQYF,TGTGCCAGCAGTTTATGGACTAGCCACGCAGATACGCAGTATTTT
TRBD2,many,TRBJ2-1,TRBV5-5,CASSWGLAGNEQFF,TGTGCCAGCAGCTGGGGACTAGCAGGGAATGAGCAGTTCTTC
TRBD1,-,TRBJ1-2,TRBV19,CASSGRTGAGNYGYTF,TGTGCCAGTAGTGGACGGACAGGGGCTGGAAACTATGGCTACACCTTC
TRBD1,many,TRBJ1-5,TRBV7-9,CASSRQGLPNQPQHF,TGTGCCAGCAGCCGACAGGGGCTCCCAAATCAGCCCCAGCATTTT
-,many,TRBJ1-6,TRBV5-4,CASSRDNNSPLHF,TGTGCCAGCAGCCGGGACAATAATTCACCCCTCCACTTT
-,many,TRBJ1-2,TRBV12-3/TRBV12-4,CASSPDPGHIYGYTF,TGTGCCAGCAGCCCCGATCCGGGACATATCTATGGCTACACCTTC
TRBD1,many,TRBJ2-3,TRBV7-8,CASSLAGTGRDTQYF,TGTGCCAGCAGCTTAGCCGGGACAGGGAGAGATACGCAGTATTTT
TRBD1,few,TRBJ1-2,TRBV7-6,CASSSSGGHGYTF,TGTGCCAGCAGCTCATCAGGGGGCCATGGCTACACCTTC
-,few,TRBJ2-3,TRBV12-3/TRBV12-4,CATYAGGADTQYF,TGTGCCACCTACGCCGGGGGTGCAGATACGCAGTATTTT
-,many,TRBJ2-7,TRBV12-3/TRBV12-4,CASRQTMQASRKYF,TGTGCCAGCAGGCAAACCATGCAGGCCTCGAGAAAGTACTTC
-,-,TRBJ2-7,TRBV11-2,CASSLAGGTIYEQYF,TGTGCCAGCAGCTTAGCTGGGGGTACAATCTACGAGCAGTACTTC
-,many,TRBJ1-1,TRBV5-5,CASSLSGGQWTEAFF,TGTGCCAGCAGCCTCAGCGGAGGGCAGTGGACTGAAGCTTTCTTT
-,-,TRBJ2-1,TRBV20-1,CSASPGVLKPSYNEQFF,TGCAGTGCTTCGCCCGGGGTACTAAAACCCTCCTACAATGAGCAGTTCTTC
-,many,TRBJ1-6,TRBV7-2,CASSPRGQGSPLHF,TGTGCCAGCAGCCCCCGCGGGCAGGGTTCACCCCTCCACTTT
-,few,TRBJ2-5,TRBV6-2/TRBV6-3,CASSRKIQETQYF,TGTGCCAGCAGTCGGAAGATACAAGAGACCCAGTACTTC
-,few,TRBJ1-2,TRBV29-1,CSVGGFYGYTF,TGCAGCGTTGGCGGGTTCTATGGCTACACCTTC
-,-,TRBJ2-5,TRBV20-1,CSAPPRVGQETQYF,TGCAGTGCCCCCCCCAGAGTCGGGCAAGAGACCCAGTACTTC
-,many,TRBJ2-3,TRBV18,CASSVAGLPGDTQYF,TGTGCCAGCTCGGTAGCAGGTTTGCCCGGAGATACGCAGTATTTT
TRBD2,few,TRBJ2-1,TRBV20-1,CSATGLAAKNNEQFF,TGCAGTGCTACGGGACTAGCGGCGAAGAACAATGAGCAGTTCTTC
-,-,TRBJ1-1,TRBV2,CASGEDLRLSEAFF,TGTGCCAGCGGTGAAGATCTGAGACTCTCTGAAGCTTTCTTT
-,-,TRBJ2-3,TRBV24-1,CATSDSHRIDTQYF,TGTGCCACCAGTGATTCCCACCGTATCGATACGCAGTATTTT
-,many,TRBJ2-3,TRBV12-3/TRBV12-4,CASSLSASSDTQYF,TGTGCCAGCAGCCTTAGTGCGTCGTCGGATACGCAGTATTTT
-,many,TRBJ2-2,TRBV24-1,CATSDVPGHVTGELFF,TGTGCCACCAGTGATGTTCCGGGACATGTCACCGGGGAGCTGTTTTTT
-,many,TRBJ2-5,TRBV6-6,CASSTGEETQYF,TGTGCCAGCAGTACGGGGGAAGAGACCCAGTACTTC
-,few,TRBJ2-1,TRBV19,CARGGPYNEQFF,TGTGCCAGGGGGGGCCCGTACAATGAGCAGTTCTTC
-,many,TRBJ1-2,TRBV25-1,CASSEYKTDYGYTF,TGTGCCAGCAGTGAATATAAGACAGACTATGGCTACACCTTC
-,many,TRBJ2-3,TRBV4-1,CASSQDGAPADTQYF,TGCGCCAGCAGCCAAGATGGGGCTCCGGCAGATACGCAGTATTTT
-,-,TRBJ1-1,TRBV20-1,CSASRSTEAFF,TGCAGTGCTAGCCGGTCAACTGAAGCTTTCTTT
-,-,TRBJ2-1,TRBV12-3/TRBV12-4,CASILNNEQFF,TGTGCCAGCATTTTGAACAATGAGCAGTTCTTC
-,many,TRBJ1-1,TRBV28,CASSSVQGMNTEAFF,TGTGCCAGCAGTTCAGTACAGGGAATGAACACTGAAGCTTTCTTT
-,many,TRBJ1-4,TRBV7-9,CASSLEAGTEKLFF,TGTGCCAGCAGCTTGGAGGCAGGGACCGAAAAACTGTTTTTT
-,-,TRBJ1-5,TRBV28,CASSKGRAHQPQHF,TGTGCCAGCAGTAAGGGGCGAGCCCATCAGCCCCAGCATTTT
-,many,TRBJ1-5,TRBV28,CASSFRPFDRNQPQHF,TGTGCCAGCAGTTTTCGGCCGTTTGATCGCAATCAGCCCCAGCATTTT
-,many,TRBJ1-2,TRBV9,CASSVVVAPLGYTF,TGTGCCAGCAGCGTAGTTGTCGCTCCACTAGGCTACACCTTC
TRBD2,many,TRBJ2-2,TRBV7-6,CASHGRGGRTGELFF,TGTGCCAGCCACGGGCGGGGGGGCCGCACCGGGGAGCTGTTTTTT
TRBD2,few,TRBJ2-7,TRBV19,CASSASGGPYEQYF,TGTGCCAGTAGTGCTAGCGGGGGACCCTACGAGCAGTACTTC
-,many,TRBJ1-2,TRBV28,CASRTDRSSDGYTF,TGTGCCAGCAGAACCGACAGGTCCAGCGATGGCTACACCTTC
TRBD2,many,TRBJ2-3,TRBV4-1,CASSLEGGLATDTQYF,TGCGCCAGCAGCCTCGAAGGTGGACTAGCGACCGATACGCAGTATTTT
-,many,TRBJ2-2,TRBV5-6,CASSFTGVWYGELFF,TGTGCCAGCAGCTTCACGGGGGTGTGGTACGGGGAGCTGTTTTTT
TRBD2,-,TRBJ2-1,TRBV24-1,CATSDPGGAVRNEQFF,TGTGCCACCAGTGATCCCGGGGGGGCGGTGAGAAATGAGCAGTTCTTC
TRBD2,few,TRBJ2-3,TRBV20-1,CSAQKGLAGSTDTQYF,TGCAGTGCCCAAAAGGGACTAGCGGGGAGCACAGATACGCAGTATTTT
-,many,TRBJ1-2,TRBV2,CASRLDSPKYTF,TGTGCCAGCAGGTTAGACAGCCCGAAGTACACCTTC
-,-,TRBJ1-4,TRBV11-2,CASSFQSSEKLFF,TGTGCCAGCAGCTTTCAAAGTTCTGAAAAACTGTTTTTT
-,many,TRBJ2-1,TRBV19,CASSITGRGASYNEQFF,TGTGCCAGTAGTATAACCGGGCGGGGAGCCTCCTACAATGAGCAGTTCTTC
-,-,TRBJ2-1,TRBV20-1,CSARVGGKDDNEQFF,TGCAGTGCTAGAGTGGGGGGAAAGGACGACAATGAGCAGTTCTTC
-,-,TRBJ1-1,TRBV12-3/TRBV12-4,CASRRTGTRNTEAFF,TGTGCCAGCAGGAGAACCGGGACGCGGAACACTGAAGCTTTCTTT